What follows is one T cell receptor beta chain and its context. What it binds is not known. Trimming removed 1 base from V and 2 bases from J, with 12 bases in between. The CDR3 sequence is 16 residues long. CDR1 SGHTA and CDR2 FQGNSA come from the germline V gene. PCR was performed using 60 Vbeta and 13 Jbeta primers. Measured with immunoSEQ multiplex PCR; TCRdb has only the in-frame clones, and not every one. Found here are around 190,000 clones, approximately 79% of them singletons; the top ten hold roughly 0.76%. This record comes from a study of cytomegalovirus exposure and HLA in healthy donors. Study-level results: Some V segments, including TRBV6-2 and TRBV6-3, were excluded as indistinguishable.

The chain combines TRBV7-2 with TRBJ1-5, with D possibly matching TRBD1 (5 bases). The specimen was PBMCs. The TCR sequence derives from a woman aged 40 to 50 in good health and CMV-seronegative. CDR3 in amino acids: CASSLVGERGNQPQHF. CDR3 coding DNA: TGTGCCAGCAGCTTAGTGGGGGAGCGGGGCAATCAGCCCCAGCATTTT.